A single T cell receptor (beta chain) is shown here with its context. The data are from a study of blood T cell repertoires in COVID-19. In the study overall: Some COVID-19 samples were acute and others convalescent; all came from the United States, Italy and Spain. In each case, the material was cDNA or gDNA derived from T cells, B-cell-depleted T cells, or PBMCs.

Per the original data handling: Estimated nucleated cell counts came from reference gene primer amplification. The assay was immunoSEQ multiplex PCR, and TCRdb's table has in-frame clones only and misses some. V and J calls and clone size are given by that table; D and trimming were obtained from the DNA. The table includes 200,000 to 300,000 clones, over 75% detected once. The germline gives CDR1 LNHDA, CDR2 SQIVND (reference sequence). This CDR3 region has 13 residues. Trimming cost V 6 bases and J 2 bases; bases outside gene matches: 0. The genes are TRBV19 and TRBJ1-1; 10 bases agree with TRBD1. Material: peripheral blood. This TCR was sampled from a woman between 45 and 65 years old with acute or convalescent COVID-19. CDR3: CASRTGGNTEAFF. CDR3 coding DNA: TGTGCCAGTAGGACAGGGGGCAACACTGAAGCTTTCTTT.